This TCR beta chain appears in the sequencing data of a study of blood T cells in healthy people across ages. Sample-barcoded 5' priming and a J-beta primer mix drove a second PCR of 7 to 11 cycles. TCRdb recomputed calls from the 5' RACE reads with MiXCR, one row per CDR3 protein. The profile shows around 1.5 million distinct CDR3 sequences, approximately 59% of them singletons. The CDR3 consists of 15 residues. Unmatched junction bases numbered 3, after V lost 3 bases and J lost 4 bases. This clonotype was seen a single time. The genes are TRBV12-3 or TRBV12-4 and TRBJ2-1; TRBD2 aligns across 10 bases. The sequence derives from a young man in good health. The specimen sequenced was blood. In DNA, the CDR3 is TGTGCCAGCAGTTTTGAAGCGGGAGGGTACAATGAGCAGTTCTTC. It codes for CASSFEAGGYNEQFF.